This T cell receptor (beta chain) was retrieved from a study of Tregs in tolerant kidney transplant recipients. The CDR3 consists of 13 residues. The J segment lost 4 bases and the V segment lost 1 base, leaving 1 base of the junction unmatched. Germline V CDR1 and CDR2: SGDLS, YYNGEE. Repertoires were generated with immunoSEQ multiplex PCR, while TCRdb's copy carries only in-frame clones and drops some. The sample carries about 240,000 clones, 80% to 85% recorded once. Study conclusions and caveats: The most relevant donor-specific Treg TCRbeta repertoire apparently came from expansion with activated donor B cells.

About this clone: The antigen remains unidentified.

V is TRBV9 and J is TRBJ1-1; 7 nucleotides agree with TRBD1. This sequence originates from a human donor in good health. The source material was CD4+ T cells from blood. The DNA of the CDR3 is TGTGCCAGCAGCGTACAGGGGGGCACTGAAGCTTTCTTT. Encoded protein: CASSVQGGTEAFF.